The 30 T cell receptor beta chains below were found in one sample sequenced in a study of cytomegalovirus exposure and HLA in healthy donors. 60 Vbeta and 13 Jbeta primers were used in PCR. Using immunoSEQ multiplex PCR, the repertoire was profiled, and TCRdb retains in-frame clones only, with some absent. The sample consists of fewer than 200,000 clones, approximately 80% of them appearing once. Sequenced sample: PBMCs. The receptors here all came from a woman younger than 30 in good health and CMV-seronegative.

This chain links TRBV7-9 with TRBJ2-7; no definite D call. The V and J ends lost 4 bases and 7 bases respectively, with 14 bases between them. The CDR3 is 13 amino acids. Germline CDR1 reads SEHNR; CDR2 reads FQNEAQ (reference sequence). CDR3 coding DNA: TGTGCCAGCAGCTCGATCTCGACTCGGGAGCAGTACTTC. This translates into CASSSISTREQYF.

The sample holds a few counts of this clone. V is TRBV7-9 and J is TRBJ2-1, with D possibly being TRBD1 (5 bases). This CDR3 has 16 residues. The germline V gene encodes CDR1 SEHNR and CDR2 FQNEAQ (reference sequence). The germline V and J ends were trimmed by 3 bases and 0 bases, with 12 bases remaining between them. CDR3 sequence (DNA): TGTGCCAGCAGCTTGGCTAGACAGAGCTCCTACAATGAGCAGTTCTTC. Translated, it gives CASSLARQSSYNEQFF.

The V and J genes are TRBV7-2 and TRBJ1-2; 10 bases align to TRBD1. CDR3 length: 15 amino acids. Germline V gene lookup returns CDR1 SGHTA and CDR2 FQGNSA. With 5 bases clipped from V and 3 bases from J, the junction kept 6 bases outside the gene matches. The CDR3 DNA follows: TGTGCCAGCAGCCCAAGGACAGGGGGAGACTATGGCTACACCTTC. It translates to CASSPRTGGDYGYTF.

In its sample, this clone was seen once. J is TRBJ1-6 and V is TRBV6-5; D possibly corresponds to TRBD1 (6 bases). The CDR3 totals 15 residues. Trimming removed 5 bases at V and 12 bases at J, with 20 bases between. Germline V lookup: CDR1 MNHEY, CDR2 SVGAGI. This CDR3 reads CASSLTSTGELPLHF. As DNA, the CDR3 is TGTGCCAGCAGTCTAACTTCGACAGGCGAGTTACCCCTCCACTTT.

The rearrangement uses TRBV10-3 and TRBJ1-1; TRBD1 is a possible D gene (5 bases). The germline V gene has CDR1 ENHRY and CDR2 SYGVKD. V shed 8 bases and J shed 1 base, with 14 bases lying between them. The CDR3 runs to 14 residues. CDR3 sequence (DNA): TGTGCCATCGGGGCAGGCAGGGAGAACACTGAAGCTTTCTTT. This sequence encodes CAIGAGRENTEAFF.

The gene calls are TRBV28 and TRBJ1-2; 7 bases fit TRBD1. V was clipped by 5 bases and J by 3 bases; unmatched bases: 9. The CDR3 contains 15 residues. Per the germline V gene, CDR1 is MDHEN and CDR2 is SYDVKM. The CDR3 loop reads CASSPSAGGYYGYTF. In nucleotides, the CDR3 is TGTGCCAGCAGTCCCTCCGCAGGGGGTTACTATGGCTACACCTTC.

In this sample, this clone turned up a few times. The V and J genes are TRBV2 and TRBJ1-1, with D possibly matching TRBD1 (6 bases). The V and J ends lost 5 bases and 6 bases respectively, with 16 bases between them. This CDR3 spans 14 amino acids. Germline CDR1 and CDR2: SNHLY and FYNNEI. CDR3 sequence reads: CASSLTGSRAEAFF. The CDR3, as DNA: TGTGCCAGCAGTCTTACAGGGTCTCGGGCTGAAGCTTTCTTT.

This clone was detected only a few times. The rearrangement uses TRBV2 and TRBJ1-6; TRBD1 agrees at 9 bases. The trim removed 5 bases at V and 9 bases at J, leaving 5 bases unmatched. CDR1 SNHLY and CDR2 FYNNEI come from the germline V gene. CDR3 length: 14 residues. CDR3 loop: CASSPGTGISPLHF. CDR3 bases: TGTGCCAGCAGTCCCGGGACAGGGATTTCACCCCTCCACTTT.

The chain employs TRBV18 and TRBJ1-2, with TRBD1 as a possible D gene (6 bases). CDR1 and CDR2 (germline): KGHSH, LQKENI. The CDR3 runs to 14 residues. Trimming removed 4 bases at V and 5 bases at J, with 14 bases between. The chain's CDR3 is CASSRNRELYGYTF. The CDR3 DNA reads as TGTGCCAGCTCACGGAACAGGGAGCTATATGGCTACACCTTC.

This chain joins TRBV5-1 and TRBJ2-7; 12 bases align to TRBD2. This CDR3 region has 17 residues. CDR1 is SGHRS, CDR2 YFSETQ, per germline. With V trimmed by 1 base and J by 5 bases, 10 bases remained unmatched. CDR3 DNA sequence: TGCGCCAGCAGCTTGAAACGGGCTAGCGGGAGGGATGACGAGCAGTACTTC. Its translation: CASSLKRASGRDDEQYF.

Of note for this clone: Other DNA sequences within the sample encode an identical CDR3. V is TRBV7-9 and J is TRBJ1-1; D gene ambiguous. The V end was cut by 1 base, the J end by 0 bases, with 6 bases between. The CDR3 loop spans 14 amino acids. Germline lookup yields CDR1 SEHNR and CDR2 FQNEAQ (reference sequence). CDR3 in amino acids: CASSLGALNTEAFF. DNA for the CDR3: TGTGCCAGCAGCTTAGGGGCATTGAACACTGAAGCTTTCTTT.

This sequence joins TRBV6-5 and TRBJ2-3; D is unresolved. Germline V gene data show CDR1 as MNHEY and CDR2 as SVGAGI. This CDR3 is built from 16 residues. The V gene lost 1 base and the J gene lost 2 bases, with 13 bases spanning the gap. CDR3 amino acids: CASSYLSRRDTDTQYF. DNA of the CDR3: TGTGCCAGCAGTTACTTATCGCGGAGAGACACAGATACGCAGTATTTT.

The genes are TRBV7-6 and TRBJ2-5; D gene ambiguous. The ends were cut back, 3 bases at V and 3 bases at J, with 2 bases in the middle. CDR3 size: 11 residues. Germline V gives CDR1 SGHVS, CDR2 FNYEAQ. CDR3 sequence reads: CASSFKETQYF. The CDR3 nucleotides are TGTGCCAGCAGCTTCAAAGAGACCCAGTACTTC.

This clone came up a few times. The chain uses TRBV9 and TRBJ1-6; 7 nucleotides agree with TRBD1. The CDR3 contains 15 residues. Germline V CDR1 and CDR2: SGDLS, YYNGEE. V shed 3 bases, J shed 7 bases, and the junction held 7 bases outside the gene matches. CDR3 DNA: TGTGCCAGCAGCGGTCCCGGGACAGAAAATTCACCCCTCCACTTT. Translated, it gives CASSGPGTENSPLHF.

The DNA of the CDR3 is TGTGCCAGCAGTTACTCGAGGCTTAACAATGAGCAGTTCTTC. This codes for CASSYSRLNNEQFF. The chain carries TRBV6-6 and TRBJ2-1; no firm D call. V dropped 0 bases and J dropped 5 bases, with 8 bases sitting between them. Germline loops: CDR1 MNHNY, CDR2 SVGAGI (reference sequence). The CDR3 runs 14 residues.

The chain links TRBV19 to TRBJ1-5; D gene ambiguous. This CDR3 comprises 14 residues. The ends were cut back, 10 bases at V and 1 base at J, with 14 bases in the middle. From germline, CDR1 is LNHDA and CDR2 SQIVND (reference sequence). This CDR3 is CATSPGLSNQPQHF. CDR3 nucleotide sequence: TGTGCCACCAGCCCAGGTCTAAGCAATCAGCCCCAGCATTTT.

This clone was recorded a few times. CDR3 in amino acids: CASSSGQGSYEQYF. CDR3 in DNA: TGTGCCAGCAGCTCGGGACAGGGCTCCTACGAGCAGTACTTC. The rearrangement uses TRBV7-2 and TRBJ2-7; 9 positions agree with TRBD1. The V segment lost 4 bases and the J segment 0 bases; nucleotides outside the gene matches: 1. Per germline, CDR1 SGHTA and CDR2 FQGNSA. This CDR3 is 14 amino acids long.

For this clone: Compared with germline, one end of the junction differs, possibly owing to a read error. Other nucleotide sequences in the sample specify the same CDR3. The gene calls are TRBV12-5 and TRBJ1-5, with D possibly being TRBD1 (5 bases). Germline V gene sequence: CDR1 LGHNT, CDR2 FRNRAP. The CDR3 extends over 18 amino acids. CDR3 region: CASGLHTGSRFSNQPQHF. In nucleotides, the CDR3 is TGTGCTAGCGGTTTGCATACAGGATCCCGATTTAGCAATCAGCCCCAGCATTTT.

This clone was seen more than once but under ten times. The V and J genes are TRBV5-4 and TRBJ2-5, with D possibly being TRBD1 (5 bases). The CDR3 is made up of 17 amino acids. The germline V gene encodes CDR1 SGHNT and CDR2 YYREEE (reference sequence). The germline V and J ends were trimmed by 5 bases and 0 bases, with 20 bases remaining between them. The CDR3 sequence: CASSPPWTMLYQETQYF. The CDR3 DNA follows: TGTGCCAGCAGTCCTCCATGGACAATGTTGTACCAAGAGACCCAGTACTTC.

V gene TRBV7-9 combines with J gene TRBJ2-7; 8 bases map to TRBD1. CDR3 length: 19 residues. The J segment lost 3 bases and the V segment lost 7 bases, leaving 23 bases of the junction unmatched. The germline V gene has CDR1 SEHNR and CDR2 FQNEAQ (reference sequence). The CDR3 region is CASNDRDLPGGDLGYEQYF. The CDR3 nucleotides are TGTGCCAGCAACGACAGGGACTTGCCAGGGGGCGACCTAGGCTACGAGCAGTACTTC.

The chain links TRBV5-1 to TRBJ2-1; 8 nucleotides line up with TRBD2. This CDR3 contains 14 residues. Germline CDR1 is SGHRS and CDR2 is YFSETQ. The V and J ends lost 2 bases and 7 bases, in that order; junction bases with no gene match: 5. CDR3 DNA sequence: TGCGCCAGCAGCTTAAAACTAGCGGAGAATGAGCAGTTCTTC. Its translation is CASSLKLAENEQFF.

DNA of the CDR3: TGCGCCAGCAGCCGCCCGAATTTGATACAGGGCCGAATGAGGGGCACTGAAGCTTTCTTT. Protein product: CASSRPNLIQGRMRGTEAFF. The chain is built from TRBV4-1 and TRBJ1-1, with D possibly TRBD1 on 6 matching bases. Between the trimmed V and J ends, which lost 4 bases and 4 bases, there was a span of 31 bases. CDR1 is MGHRA, CDR2 YSYEKL, per germline. The CDR3 is 20 amino acids.

The chain couples TRBV28 to TRBJ1-2; the match to TRBD1 covers 8 bases. The CDR3 totals 16 residues. Germline values: CDR1 MDHEN, CDR2 SYDVKM. With V trimmed by 6 bases and J by 0 bases, 9 bases remained unmatched. In DNA form, the CDR3 reads TGTGCCAGCAGCCCGATCCGACAGGGGCCTAACTATGGCTACACCTTC. Amino acids: CASSPIRQGPNYGYTF.

The rearrangement links TRBV11-2 to TRBJ2-1, with 10 positions matching TRBD2. Germline CDR1 is SGHAT and CDR2 is FQNNGV. The V gene end was trimmed by 5 bases and the J gene end by 5 bases; junction bases not matched to a gene: 3. The CDR3 spans 14 residues. CDR3 amino acids: CASSLAGVNNEQFF. The CDR3 nucleotides read TGTGCCAGCAGCCTAGCGGGAGTGAACAATGAGCAGTTCTTC.

The V and J genes are TRBV9 and TRBJ2-2, with D perhaps TRBD2 (6 bases). V was cut by 0 bases and J by 1 base, with 19 bases left in between. This CDR3 spans 19 amino acids. Germline values: CDR1 SGDLS, CDR2 YYNGEE. The CDR3 spells CASSVVPRDFALNTGELFF. In DNA, the CDR3 is TGTGCCAGCAGCGTAGTTCCGCGGGACTTTGCTTTGAACACCGGGGAGCTGTTTTTT. Full variable domain (outside the CDR3, taken from reference TRBV9 and TRBJ2-2): DSGVTQTPKHLITATGQRVTLRCSPRSGDLSVYWYQQSLDQGLQFLIQYYNGEERAKGNILERFSAQQFPDLHSELNLSSLELGDSALYFCASSVVPRDFALNTGELFFGEGSRLTVL.

V and J are TRBV14 and TRBJ1-1; D is unresolved. The CDR3 runs 13 residues. Looked up from germline, CDR1 is SGHDN and CDR2 is FVKESK. V was shortened by 0 bases and J by 4 bases, with 6 bases between the two germline ends. CDR3 residues: CASSQDLSTEAFF. CDR3 sequence (DNA): TGTGCCAGCAGCCAAGATCTGAGCACTGAAGCTTTCTTT. Supplemented by reference TRBV14 and TRBJ1-1, the full variable domain reads EAGVTQFPSHSVIEKGQTVTLRCDPISGHDNLYWYRRVMGKEIKFLLHFVKESKQDESGMPNNRFLAERTGGTYSTLKVQPAELEDSGVYFCASSQDLSTEAFFGQGTRLTVV.

Only one count was recorded for this clone. The chain recombines TRBV28 with TRBJ1-1; 10 positions agree with TRBD1. The CDR3 extends over 17 amino acids. V shed 2 bases, J shed 4 bases, and the junction held 10 bases outside the gene matches. CDR1 and CDR2 from the germline V gene are MDHEN and SYDVKM. The CDR3 DNA reads TGTGCCAGCAGTTTAACTTTAGGTGGGACAGGGGCCACTGAAGCTTTCTTT. The encoded protein is CASSLTLGGTGATEAFF. The full variable domain, in which reference TRBV28 and TRBJ1-1 provide the parts outside the CDR3, is DVKVTQSSRYLVKRTGEKVFLECVQDMDHENMFWYRQDPGLGLRLIYFSYDVKMKEKGDIPEGYSVSREKKERFSLILESASTNQTSMYLCASSLTLGGTGATEAFFGQGTRLTVV.

The rearrangement links TRBV28 to TRBJ2-2; TRBD1 aligns across 10 bases. CDR3 length: 15 amino acids. Germline assignment: CDR1 MDHEN and CDR2 SYDVKM. After removal of 8 bases from V and 5 bases from J, the junction contained 8 bases not matched to a gene. The CDR3 nucleotides are TGTGCCAGCGGGGGACAGGGGATTTTTACCGGGGAGCTGTTTTTT. It codes for CASGGQGIFTGELFF.

This clone was detected a few times. V is TRBV2 and J is TRBJ1-1; 9 bases agree with TRBD1. Trimming at V came to 6 bases and at J to 1 base, leaving 6 bases not matched to a gene. The germline V gene encodes CDR1 SNHLY and CDR2 FYNNEI. The CDR3 totals 15 residues. CDR3 protein: CASRTTGGPNTEAFF. CDR3 nucleotide sequence: TGTGCCAGCAGGACAACAGGGGGCCCGAACACTGAAGCTTTCTTT.

On this clone: Other DNA sequences within the sample encode an identical CDR3. V gene TRBV7-9 combines with J gene TRBJ1-2; D possibly corresponds to TRBD1 (6 bases). Trimming stripped 1 base from V and 2 bases from J, with 8 bases between. The CDR3 is 14 residues long. Germline-derived CDR1 and CDR2 are SEHNR and FQNEAQ (reference sequence). CDR3 residues: CASSLGGQNYGYTF. The CDR3 bases are TGTGCCAGCAGCTTAGGGGGGCAGAACTATGGCTACACCTTC.